This T cell receptor beta chain was recorded in a study of T cells in Graves' hyperthyroidism and ophthalmopathy. Looking at the study overall: Once the initial diagnosis was made, peripheral blood was obtained before any treatment.

Amplified TCR beta CDR3 regions derived from RNA transcripts. With the HTBI primer set, the TCR CDR3 went through a first round of RT-PCR. A single record per CDR3 protein comes from TCRdb applying MiXCR to the multiplex PCR reads. The data show hundreds of thousands of distinct CDR3 sequences, under 15% seen once. From approximately 9.3 ml of fresh peripheral blood, PBMCs were isolated. This CDR3 spans 13 amino acids. The ends were cut back, 2 bases at V and 2 bases at J, with 8 bases in the middle. Germline CDR1 and CDR2: SGHRS and YFSETQ. This clonotype was recorded at least ten times. The source is a woman aged 18-29 years with Graves' hyperthyroidism. J is TRBJ2-7 and V is TRBV5-1; tentative D call: TRBD2 (5 bases). The sequenced sample consisted of blood. Written as DNA, the CDR3 is TGCGCCAGCAGCTTCCAGCGGCCCTACGAGCAGTACTTC. Its translation: CASSFQRPYEQYF.